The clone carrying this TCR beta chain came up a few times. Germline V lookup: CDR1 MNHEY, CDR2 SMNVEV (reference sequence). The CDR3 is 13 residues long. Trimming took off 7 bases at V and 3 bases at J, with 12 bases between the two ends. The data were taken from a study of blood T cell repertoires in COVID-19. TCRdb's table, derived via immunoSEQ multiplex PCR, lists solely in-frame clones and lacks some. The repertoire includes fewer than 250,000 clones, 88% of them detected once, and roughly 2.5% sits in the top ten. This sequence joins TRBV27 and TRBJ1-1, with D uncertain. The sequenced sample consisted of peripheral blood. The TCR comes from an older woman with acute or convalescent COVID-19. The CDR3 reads CASKRREDTEAFF. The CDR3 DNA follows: TGTGCCAGCAAAAGGAGGGAGGACACTGAAGCTTTCTTT.